This T cell receptor (beta chain) was documented in a study of blood T cell repertoires in COVID-19. The CDR3 is made up of 14 amino acids. Trimming took 0 bases from V and 6 from J, leaving 11 bases between them. Per germline, CDR1 LNHNV and CDR2 YYDKDF (reference sequence). Only in-frame clones appear in the TCRdb table, and some are missing; sequencing was by immunoSEQ multiplex PCR. Of a few hundred thousand clones in the sample, over 75% were seen once. The origin of this receptor is a woman aged 45-59 years who had recovered from COVID-19. The material sequenced was peripheral blood. The V and J genes are TRBV15 and TRBJ1-2; D unresolved. This CDR3 is CATSRDKGGDGYTF. CDR3 nucleotide sequence: TGTGCCACCAGCAGAGATAAGGGAGGCGATGGCTACACCTTC.